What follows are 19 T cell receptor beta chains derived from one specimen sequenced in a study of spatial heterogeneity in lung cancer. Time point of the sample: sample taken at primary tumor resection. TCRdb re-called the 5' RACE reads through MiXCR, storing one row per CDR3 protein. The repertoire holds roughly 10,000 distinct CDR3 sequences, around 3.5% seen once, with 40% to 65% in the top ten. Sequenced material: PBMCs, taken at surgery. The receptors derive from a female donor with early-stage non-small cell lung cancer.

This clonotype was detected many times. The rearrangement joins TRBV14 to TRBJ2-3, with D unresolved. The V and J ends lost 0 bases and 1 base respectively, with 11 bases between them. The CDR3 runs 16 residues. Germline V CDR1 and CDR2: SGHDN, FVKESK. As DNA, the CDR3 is TGTGCCAGCAGCCAAGATGTGGGATGGGGCACAGATACGCAGTATTTT. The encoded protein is CASSQDVGWGTDTQYF.

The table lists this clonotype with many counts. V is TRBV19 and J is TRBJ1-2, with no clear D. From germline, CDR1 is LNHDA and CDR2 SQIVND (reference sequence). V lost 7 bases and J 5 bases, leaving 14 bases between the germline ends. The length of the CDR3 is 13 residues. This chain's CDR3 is CASIGSGRYGYTF. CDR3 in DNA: TGTGCCAGTATTGGGTCCGGACGGTATGGCTACACCTTC.

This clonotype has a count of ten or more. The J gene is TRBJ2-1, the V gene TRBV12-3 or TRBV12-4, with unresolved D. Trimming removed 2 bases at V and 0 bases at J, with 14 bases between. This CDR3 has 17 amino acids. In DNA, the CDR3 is TGTGCCAGCAGTTTAATGAAGTTGGGTTCCTCCTACAATGAGCAGTTCTTC. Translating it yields CASSLMKLGSSYNEQFF.

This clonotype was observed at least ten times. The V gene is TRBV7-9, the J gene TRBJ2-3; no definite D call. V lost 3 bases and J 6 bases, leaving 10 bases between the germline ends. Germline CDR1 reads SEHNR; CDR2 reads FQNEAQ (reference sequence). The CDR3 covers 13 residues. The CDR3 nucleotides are TGTGCCAGCAGCTTGTCGGATATCGATACGCAGTATTTT. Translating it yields CASSLSDIDTQYF.

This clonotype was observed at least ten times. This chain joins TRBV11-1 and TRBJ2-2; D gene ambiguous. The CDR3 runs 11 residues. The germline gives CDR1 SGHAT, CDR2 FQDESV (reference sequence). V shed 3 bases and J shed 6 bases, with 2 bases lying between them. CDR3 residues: CASSLSGELFF. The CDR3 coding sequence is TGTGCCAGCAGCTTGTCCGGGGAGCTGTTTTTT.

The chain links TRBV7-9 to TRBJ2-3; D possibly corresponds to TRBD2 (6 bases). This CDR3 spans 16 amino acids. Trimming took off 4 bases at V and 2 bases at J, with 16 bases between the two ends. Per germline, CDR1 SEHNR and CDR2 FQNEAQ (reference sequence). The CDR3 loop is CASSSPVAANTDTQYF. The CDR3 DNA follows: TGTGCCAGCAGCTCTCCGGTAGCGGCTAACACAGATACGCAGTATTTT.

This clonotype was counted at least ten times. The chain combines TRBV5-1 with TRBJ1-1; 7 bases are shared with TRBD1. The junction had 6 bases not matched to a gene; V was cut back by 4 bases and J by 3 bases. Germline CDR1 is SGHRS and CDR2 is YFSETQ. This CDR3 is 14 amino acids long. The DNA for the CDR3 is TGCGCCAGCAGCGAACAGGGGATTGACACTGAAGCTTTCTTT. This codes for CASSEQGIDTEAFF. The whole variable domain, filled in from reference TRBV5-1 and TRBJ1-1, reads KAGVTQTPRYLIKTRGQQVTLSCSPISGHRSVSWYQQTPGQGLQFLFEYFSETQRNKGNFPGRFSGRQFSNSRSEMNVSTLELGDSALYLCASSEQGIDTEAFFGQGTRLTVV.

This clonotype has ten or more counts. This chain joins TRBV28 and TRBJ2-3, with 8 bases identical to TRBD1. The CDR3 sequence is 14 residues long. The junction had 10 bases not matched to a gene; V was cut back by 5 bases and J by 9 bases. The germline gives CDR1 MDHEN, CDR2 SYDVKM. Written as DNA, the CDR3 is TGTGCCAGCAGTACGGACAGGGTGCTTTCAACGCAGTATTTT. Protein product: CASSTDRVLSTQYF. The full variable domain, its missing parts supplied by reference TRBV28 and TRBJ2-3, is DVKVTQSSRYLVKRTGEKVFLECVQDMDHENMFWYRQDPGLGLRLIYFSYDVKMKEKGDIPEGYSVSREKKERFSLILESASTNQTSMYLCASSTDRVLSTQYFGPGTRLTVL.

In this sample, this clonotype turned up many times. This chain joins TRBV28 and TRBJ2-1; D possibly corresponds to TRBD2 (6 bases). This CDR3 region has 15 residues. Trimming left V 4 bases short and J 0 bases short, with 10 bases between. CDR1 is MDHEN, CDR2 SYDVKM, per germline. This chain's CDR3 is CASSWDSSSYNEQFF. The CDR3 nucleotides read TGTGCCAGCAGTTGGGACTCGAGCTCCTACAATGAGCAGTTCTTC.

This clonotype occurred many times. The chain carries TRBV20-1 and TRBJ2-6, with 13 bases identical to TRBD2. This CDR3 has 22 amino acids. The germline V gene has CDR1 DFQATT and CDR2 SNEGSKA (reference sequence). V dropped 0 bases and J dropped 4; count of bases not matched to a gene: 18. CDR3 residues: CSARDGVSGPTSGRTGANVLTF. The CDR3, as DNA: TGCAGTGCTAGAGATGGCGTAAGCGGACCGACTAGCGGGAGGACCGGGGCCAACGTCCTGACTTTC.

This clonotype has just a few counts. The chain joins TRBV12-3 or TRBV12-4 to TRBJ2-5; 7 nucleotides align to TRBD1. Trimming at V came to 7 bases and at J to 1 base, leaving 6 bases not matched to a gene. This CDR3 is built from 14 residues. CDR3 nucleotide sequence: TGTGCCAGCACTAGAGGGACAGTCCAAGAGACCCAGTACTTC. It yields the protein CASTRGTVQETQYF.

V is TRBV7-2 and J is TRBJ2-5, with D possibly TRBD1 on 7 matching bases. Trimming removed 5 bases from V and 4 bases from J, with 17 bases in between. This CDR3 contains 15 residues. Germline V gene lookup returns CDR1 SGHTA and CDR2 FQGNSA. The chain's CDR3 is CASSGGGTVRETQYF. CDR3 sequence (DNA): TGTGCCAGCAGCGGAGGGGGGACAGTGAGAGAGACCCAGTACTTC. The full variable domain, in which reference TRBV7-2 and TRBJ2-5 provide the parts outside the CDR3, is GAGVSQSPSNKVTEKGKDVELRCDPISGHTALYWYRQSLGQGLEFLIYFQGNSAPDKSGLPSDRFSAERTGGSVSTLTIQRTQQEDSAVYLCASSGGGTVRETQYFGPGTRLLVL.

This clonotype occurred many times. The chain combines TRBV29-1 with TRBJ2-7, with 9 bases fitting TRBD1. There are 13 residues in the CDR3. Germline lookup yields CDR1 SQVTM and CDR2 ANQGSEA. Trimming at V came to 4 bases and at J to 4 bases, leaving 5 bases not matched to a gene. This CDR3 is CSVATGGEYEQYF. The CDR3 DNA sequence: TGCAGCGTTGCGACAGGGGGGGAGTACGAGCAGTACTTC.

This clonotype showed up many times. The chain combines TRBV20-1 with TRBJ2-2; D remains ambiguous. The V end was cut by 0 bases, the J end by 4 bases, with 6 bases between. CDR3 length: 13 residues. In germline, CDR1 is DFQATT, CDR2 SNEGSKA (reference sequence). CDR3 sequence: CSAREIFTGELFF. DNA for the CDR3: TGCAGTGCTAGAGAGATCTTCACCGGGGAGCTGTTTTTT.

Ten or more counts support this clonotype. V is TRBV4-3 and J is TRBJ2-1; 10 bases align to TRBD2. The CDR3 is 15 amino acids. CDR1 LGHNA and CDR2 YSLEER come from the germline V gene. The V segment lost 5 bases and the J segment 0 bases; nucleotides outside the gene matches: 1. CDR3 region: CASSSSGSSYNEQFF. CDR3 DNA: TGCGCCAGCAGCTCTAGCGGGAGCTCCTACAATGAGCAGTTCTTC.

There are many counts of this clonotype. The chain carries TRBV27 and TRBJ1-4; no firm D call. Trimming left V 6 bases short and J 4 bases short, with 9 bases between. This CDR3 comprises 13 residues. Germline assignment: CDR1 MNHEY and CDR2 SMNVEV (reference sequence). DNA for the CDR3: TGTGCCAGCAGAAGGTTTTATAATGAAAAACTGTTTTTT. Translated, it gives CASRRFYNEKLFF.

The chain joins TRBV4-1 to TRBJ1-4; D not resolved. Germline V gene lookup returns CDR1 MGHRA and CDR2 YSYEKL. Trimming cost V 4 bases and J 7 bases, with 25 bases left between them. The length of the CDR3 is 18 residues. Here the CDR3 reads CASSRDDHLTTISEKLFF. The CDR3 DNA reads TGCGCCAGCAGCCGAGACGACCATCTGACCACAATCAGTGAAAAACTGTTTTTT.

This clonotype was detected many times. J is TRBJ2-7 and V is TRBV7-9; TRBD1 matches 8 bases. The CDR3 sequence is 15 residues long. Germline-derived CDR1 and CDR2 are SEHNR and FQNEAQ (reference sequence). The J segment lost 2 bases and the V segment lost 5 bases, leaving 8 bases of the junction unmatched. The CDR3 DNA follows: TGTGCCAGCAGCCGGACAGGGCCCACTCCCTACGAGCAGTACTTC. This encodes CASSRTGPTPYEQYF.

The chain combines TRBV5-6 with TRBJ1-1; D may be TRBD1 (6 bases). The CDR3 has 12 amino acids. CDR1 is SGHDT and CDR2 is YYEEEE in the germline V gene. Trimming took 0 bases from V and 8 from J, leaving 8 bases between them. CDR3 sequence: CASSLVQGEAFF. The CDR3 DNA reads TGTGCCAGCAGCTTGGTTCAGGGGGAAGCTTTCTTT.